The 26 T cell receptor beta chains given below trace back to one sample, sequenced in a study of blood T cell repertoires in COVID-19. Profiling relied on immunoSEQ multiplex PCR, and the TCRdb table lists in-frame clones only, not all of them. This sample has about 50,000 clones; 90% occur once, and the top ten carry approximately 4%. Sample: peripheral blood. Every receptor here comes from a human donor in a cohort sampled during active COVID-19.

The chain carries TRBV6-5 and TRBJ2-2; maybe TRBD1 (5 bases). In germline, CDR1 is MNHEY, CDR2 SVGAGI. The CDR3 runs 14 residues. Trimming removed 6 bases at V and 6 bases at J, with 14 bases between. CDR3 sequence: CASRSLQVPGELFF. The CDR3 coding sequence is TGTGCCAGCAGGTCCTTACAGGTTCCCGGGGAGCTGTTTTTT.

This clone was seen only a few times. The rearrangement links TRBV28 to TRBJ1-5; TRBD1 is a possible D gene (5 bases). This CDR3 contains 14 residues. The germline gives CDR1 MDHEN, CDR2 SYDVKM. Trimming took off 4 bases at V and 5 bases at J, with 12 bases between the two ends. CDR3 residues: CASSYIDRYQPQHF. DNA of the CDR3: TGTGCCAGCAGTTATATAGACAGATATCAGCCCCAGCATTTT.

V and J are TRBV19 and TRBJ1-2; no clear D gene. Germline assignment: CDR1 LNHDA and CDR2 SQIVND (reference sequence). V lost 6 bases and J lost 3, with 8 bases in between. The CDR3 has 12 residues. The CDR3 DNA reads TGTGCCAGTAGCCCCTCAGACTATGGCTACACCTTC. Protein: CASSPSDYGYTF.

The chain combines TRBV5-1 with TRBJ2-6, with D tentatively TRBD2 (6 bases). The CDR3 has 15 amino acids. CDR1 is SGHRS, CDR2 YFSETQ, per germline. V was trimmed by 4 bases and J by 9 bases, leaving 17 bases between them. The CDR3 region has the DNA TGCGCCAGCAGCCCCCGGGACTCGTCTGGCAACGTCCTGACTTTC. Its translation: CASSPRDSSGNVLTF.

The chain joins TRBV4-2 to TRBJ2-5, with D hard to call. Per germline, CDR1 LGHNA and CDR2 YNFKEQ. Trimming cost V 1 base and J 2 bases, with 5 bases left between them. This CDR3 has 13 amino acids. The chain's CDR3 is CASSQVIQETQYF. CDR3 bases: TGTGCCAGCAGCCAAGTCATTCAAGAGACCCAGTACTTC.

The genes are TRBV5-8 and TRBJ1-3; 8 positions agree with TRBD1. The CDR3 sequence is 15 residues long. Germline loops: CDR1 SGHTS, CDR2 YDEGEE. Trimming at V came to 4 bases and at J to 3 bases, leaving 6 bases not matched to a gene. This chain's CDR3 is CASSPRQGNGNTIYF. CDR3 bases: TGTGCCAGCAGCCCCCGACAGGGGAATGGAAACACCATATATTTT.

The chain combines TRBV6-4 with TRBJ1-5; tentatively, D is TRBD1 (5 bases). The CDR3 contains 15 residues. V was trimmed by 2 bases and J by 4 bases, leaving 12 bases between them. The germline CDR1 and CDR2 sequences are MRHNA and SNTAGT. CDR3 in DNA: TGTGCCAGCAGTGACGGCAGGGCGGGGAATCAGCCCCAGCATTTT. Translation: CASSDGRAGNQPQHF.

V usage is TRBV12-3 or TRBV12-4 and J usage is TRBJ2-1, with TRBD2 as a possible D gene (6 bases). V lost 6 bases and J 8 bases, leaving 8 bases between the germline ends. The CDR3 consists of 11 residues. The CDR3 nucleotides read TGTGCCAGCAGAAGCGGGTATGAGCAGTTCTTC. Translated, it gives CASRSGYEQFF.

J is TRBJ1-1 and V is TRBV6-5; 10 bases agree with TRBD1. J gave up 8 bases and V 2 bases, and 2 bases lay outside the gene matches. Germline lookup yields CDR1 MNHEY and CDR2 SVGAGI. The CDR3 is 13 amino acids. Written as DNA, the CDR3 is TGTGCCAGCAGTTACAGACAGGGGGCCGAAGCTTTCTTT. This encodes CASSYRQGAEAFF.

The chain links TRBV11-2 to TRBJ1-3; D gene unclear. CDR1 and CDR2 from the germline V gene are SGHAT and FQNNGV. This CDR3 has 15 amino acids. Trimming pared 4 bases from V and 0 bases from J, leaving 10 bases between. DNA of the CDR3: TGTGCCAGCAGCTCGGGTGCCCCCTCTGGAAACACCATATATTTT. The encoded protein is CASSSGAPSGNTIYF.

This clone appeared once. This chain connects TRBV6-4 to TRBJ2-1; 8 nucleotides align to TRBD1. The V gene's germline CDR1 is MRHNA and CDR2 SNTAGT. The CDR3 spans 15 residues. V dropped 2 bases and J dropped 0; count of bases not matched to a gene: 0. CDR3 sequence: CASSDTGGSYNEQFF. The CDR3, as DNA: TGTGCCAGCAGTGACACAGGGGGCTCCTACAATGAGCAGTTCTTC.

The chain uses TRBV4-2 and TRBJ2-4, with D maybe TRBD2 (6 bases). The V gene lost 0 bases and the J gene lost 0 bases, with 12 bases spanning the gap. Looked up from germline, CDR1 is LGHNA and CDR2 is YNFKEQ. The CDR3 spans 17 residues. CDR3 bases: TGTGCCAGCAGCCAAGATCAGGCCGGGAGAGCCAAAAACATTCAGTACTTC. Translating gives CASSQDQAGRAKNIQYF.

This chain joins TRBV30 and TRBJ1-4; no clear D. Germline CDR1 is GTSNPN and CDR2 is SVGIG (reference sequence). V was cut by 4 bases and J by 0 bases, with 3 bases left in between. The CDR3 runs to 12 residues. The chain's CDR3 is CAWTATNEKLFF. The DNA of the CDR3 is TGTGCCTGGACAGCAACTAATGAAAAACTGTTTTTT.

The chain carries TRBV2 and TRBJ2-1; 7 bases line up with TRBD2. The CDR3 sequence is 12 residues long. V dropped 6 bases and J dropped 9; count of bases not matched to a gene: 5. Per the germline V gene, CDR1 is SNHLY and CDR2 is FYNNEI. The CDR3 protein is CASRGLGLEQFF. The CDR3 DNA is TGTGCCAGCAGAGGACTAGGACTTGAGCAGTTCTTC. Full variable domain (missing parts from reference TRBV2 and TRBJ2-1): EPEVTQTPSHQVTQMGQEVILRCVPISNHLYFYWYRQILGQKVEFLVSFYNNEISEKSEIFDDQFSVERPDGSNFTLKIRSTKLEDSAMYFCASRGLGLEQFFGPGTRLTVL.

J is TRBJ2-2 and V is TRBV9; 12 bases are shared with TRBD2. The V and J ends lost 1 base and 4 bases, in that order; junction bases with no gene match: 2. The CDR3 spans 16 residues. Germline-derived CDR1 and CDR2 are SGDLS and YYNGEE. CDR3 residues: CASSVSSGRGTGELFF. CDR3 DNA: TGTGCCAGCAGCGTATCTAGCGGGAGGGGCACCGGGGAGCTGTTTTTT.

The gene calls are TRBV7-3 and TRBJ2-7, with D possibly TRBD2 on 6 matching bases. The CDR3 runs 16 residues. V was shortened by 5 bases and J by 1 base, with 18 bases between the two germline ends. CDR1 and CDR2 (germline): SGHTA, FQGTGA. This chain's CDR3 is CASSRSAGRGSYEQYF. CDR3 nucleotides: TGTGCCAGCAGCCGGTCCGCTGGACGGGGGTCCTACGAGCAGTACTTC. Combining the CDR3 with reference TRBV7-3 and TRBJ2-7 gives the whole variable domain GAGVSQTPSNKVTEKGKYVELRCDPISGHTALYWYRQSLGQGPEFLIYFQGTGAADDSGLPNDRFFAVRPEGSVSTLKIQRTERGDSAVYLCASSRSAGRGSYEQYFGPGTRLTVT.

V and J are TRBV11-3 and TRBJ1-1; D perhaps matches TRBD1 (5 bases). Trimming removed 4 bases at V and 0 bases at J, with 12 bases between. Germline V CDR1 and CDR2: SGHNT, YENEEA. This CDR3 is built from 15 residues. CDR3 bases: TGTGCCAGCAGCTCCGGGACGGGAGTGAACACTGAAGCTTTCTTT. Its translation is CASSSGTGVNTEAFF.

This clone was counted once. The genes are TRBV19 and TRBJ2-6; the D gene is possibly TRBD1 (5 bases). V shed 1 base and J shed 4 bases, with 11 bases lying between them. The CDR3 is 16 residues long. The germline V gene encodes CDR1 LNHDA and CDR2 SQIVND (reference sequence). CDR3 sequence (DNA): TGTGCCAGTAGTATAGTCAGGGCGGACGGGGCCAACGTCCTGACTTTC. As protein: CASSIVRADGANVLTF.

The chain links TRBV5-1 to TRBJ1-2; D unresolved. CDR3 length equals 16 residues. The ends were cut back, 2 bases at V and 5 bases at J, with 19 bases in the middle. Germline loops: CDR1 SGHRS, CDR2 YFSETQ. CDR3 residues: CASSLGRPEFGYGYTF. The CDR3 DNA reads TGCGCCAGCAGCTTAGGCCGCCCCGAGTTCGGGTATGGCTACACCTTC.

V gene TRBV19 combines with J gene TRBJ1-2; the D is unclear. Germline V gives CDR1 LNHDA, CDR2 SQIVND (reference sequence). CDR3 size: 13 residues. The ends were cut back, 5 bases at V and 7 bases at J, with 14 bases in the middle. The CDR3 DNA reads TGTGCCAGTAGTCTCCGCGTATACGTTGGCTACACCTTC. Its protein is CASSLRVYVGYTF. The full variable domain, rest sourced from reference TRBV19 and TRBJ1-2, is DGGITQSPKYLFRKEGQNVTLSCEQNLNHDAMYWYRQDPGQGLRLIYYSQIVNDFQKGDIAEGYSVSREKKESFPLTVTSAQKNPTAFYLCASSLRVYVGYTFGSGTRLTVV.

The chain has TRBV5-4 and TRBJ2-7; 12 nucleotides align to TRBD2. Germline CDR1 is SGHNT and CDR2 is YYREEE (reference sequence). Unmatched junction bases numbered 7, after V lost 9 bases and J lost 3 bases. The CDR3 sequence is 14 residues long. CDR3 coding DNA: TGTGCCACGAAGACTAGCGGGAGAGGCTACGAGCAGTACGTC. This gives the protein CATKTSGRGYEQYV.

This chain joins TRBV9 and TRBJ2-7; maybe TRBD1 (6 bases). The ends were cut back, 4 bases at V and 6 bases at J, with 20 bases in the middle. CDR1 is SGDLS and CDR2 is YYNGEE in the germline V gene. This CDR3 has 15 residues. CDR3 coding DNA: TGTGCCAGCAGCCCCCCTACAGGGTCCGACGCCGAGCAGTACTTC. Residues: CASSPPTGSDAEQYF.

The chain carries TRBV29-1 and TRBJ1-1, with a possible D match to TRBD1 (5 bases). Trimming shortened V by 5 bases and J by 3 bases, and 13 bases separated the two germline ends. The CDR3 consists of 13 residues. Germline CDR1 reads SQVTM; CDR2 reads ANQGSEA. CDR3 in DNA: TGCAGCGTTCGACCGGGAGGGGACACTGAAGCTTTCTTT. Encoded protein: CSVRPGGDTEAFF.

The chain employs TRBV5-1 and TRBJ1-6; D not resolved. CDR1 and CDR2 (germline): SGHRS, YFSETQ. The CDR3 consists of 14 residues. The V and J ends lost 0 bases and 8 bases respectively, with 9 bases between them. CDR3 sequence reads: CASSLGSLDSPLHF. In nucleotides, the CDR3 is TGCGCCAGCAGCTTGGGGAGTCTCGATTCACCCCTCCACTTT.

J is TRBJ2-6 and V is TRBV4-1, with a tentative D call TRBD2 (5 bases). Germline lookup yields CDR1 MGHRA and CDR2 YSYEKL. Trimming took 0 bases from V and 0 from J, leaving 9 bases between them. CDR3 length: 17 amino acids. The CDR3 sequence: CASSQDRGASGANVLTF. The CDR3 DNA reads as TGCGCCAGCAGCCAAGATCGGGGAGCCTCTGGGGCCAACGTCCTGACTTTC.

This clone showed up just a few times. The gene calls are TRBV19 and TRBJ1-2; perhaps TRBD1 as D (5 bases). The CDR3 is made up of 13 amino acids. The V end was cut by 5 bases, the J end by 4 bases, with 11 bases between. Per the germline V gene, CDR1 is LNHDA and CDR2 is SQIVND (reference sequence). Written as DNA, the CDR3 is TGTGCCAGTAGTCCCCAGGGTGGCTATGGCTACACCTTC. Amino acid sequence: CASSPQGGYGYTF.